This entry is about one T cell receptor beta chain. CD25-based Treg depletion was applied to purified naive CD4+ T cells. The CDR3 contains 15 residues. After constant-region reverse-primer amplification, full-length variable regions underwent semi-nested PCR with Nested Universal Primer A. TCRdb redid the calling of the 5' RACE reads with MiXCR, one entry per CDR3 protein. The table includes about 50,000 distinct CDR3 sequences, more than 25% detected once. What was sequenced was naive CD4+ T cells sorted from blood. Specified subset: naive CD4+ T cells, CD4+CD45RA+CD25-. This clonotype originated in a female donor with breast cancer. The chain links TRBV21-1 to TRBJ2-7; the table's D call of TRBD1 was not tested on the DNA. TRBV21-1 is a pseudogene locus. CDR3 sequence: CASSKEGGATYEQYF. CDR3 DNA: TGTGCCAGCAGCAAAGAGGGCGGGGCCACCTACGAGCAGTACTTC.